These 31 T cell receptor beta chains came from one sample sequenced in a study of blood T cells in healthy people across ages (dated by TCRdb to the mid-2010s). The method behind the library was 5' RACE. TCRdb lists the instrument as Illumina HiSeq 2500. A second 7 to 11 cycle PCR used a sample-barcoded 5' primer and a J-beta primer mix. The public reads were run again by TCRdb, first through fastp at Q25 and then through MiXCR, and only productive beta chains were kept. Rows are combined by CDR3 protein, so each entry shows the most common genes and DNA. This sample lists more than 550,000 distinct CDR3 sequences; about a fifth were detected once. Approximately 20% of the sample lies in the top ten. Sequencing used blood. Source of these receptors: a man in his sixties or seventies in good health.

This clonotype was seen more than once but under ten times. The CDR3 DNA sequence: TGTGCCAGCAGCGTAGCTTTGAGGATTTTCTCTGGGGCCAACGTCCTGACTTTC. Residues: CASSVALRIFSGANVLTF. The chain is built from TRBV9 and TRBJ2-6; no reliable D call. Germline assignment: CDR1 SGDLS and CDR2 YYNGEE. The V gene lost 0 bases and the J gene lost 0 bases, with 13 bases spanning the gap. The CDR3 is made up of 18 amino acids. Using reference TRBV9 and TRBJ2-6 for the parts outside the CDR3, the full variable domain is DSGVTQTPKHLITATGQRVTLRCSPRSGDLSVYWYQQSLDQGLQFLIQYYNGEERAKGNILERFSAQQFPDLHSELNLSSLELGDSALYFCASSVALRIFSGANVLTFGAGSRLTVL.

The J gene is TRBJ2-3, the V gene TRBV12-5; D ambiguous. The CDR3 has 14 residues. The germline CDR1 and CDR2 sequences are LGHNT and FRNRAP. Trimming left V 1 base short and J 3 bases short, with 8 bases between. The CDR3 DNA sequence: TGTGCTAGTGGTTTGGAGGGATCTACAGATACGCAGTATTTT. Translating gives CASGLEGSTDTQYF.

V and J are TRBV7-8 and TRBJ1-2; 7 bases align to TRBD1. After removal of 0 bases from V and 8 bases from J, the junction contained 6 bases not matched to a gene. This CDR3 has 14 amino acids. The germline V gene has CDR1 SGHVS and CDR2 FQNEAQ. The CDR3 spells CASSLAVHRGGYTF. CDR3 sequence (DNA): TGTGCCAGCAGCTTAGCCGTTCACAGGGGAGGCTACACCTTC.

The sample holds a few counts of this clonotype. The V call is TRBV28, the J call TRBJ2-5, with 8 bases lining up with TRBD2. V shed 3 bases and J 1 base; nucleotides not matched to a gene: 7. The CDR3 is 16 amino acids. Per the germline V gene, CDR1 is MDHEN and CDR2 is SYDVKM. For the CDR3, the DNA is TGTGCCAGCAGTTTCGGAGCGGGGGCGACCCAAGAGACCCAGTACTTC. Protein: CASSFGAGATQETQYF.

Ten or more counts support this clonotype. The chain uses TRBV18 and TRBJ1-1; 8 bases align to TRBD1. Germline V lookup: CDR1 KGHSH, CDR2 LQKENI. The CDR3 runs to 15 residues. J was trimmed by 1 base and V by 5 bases; bases with no gene match: 6. In DNA, the CDR3 is TGTGCCAGCTCAGATCGGACAGGGTCGAACACTGAAGCTTTCTTT. The encoded protein is CASSDRTGSNTEAFF. Using reference TRBV18 and TRBJ1-1 for the parts outside the CDR3, the full variable domain is NAGVMQNPRHLVRRRGQEARLRCSPMKGHSHVYWYRQLPEEGLKFMVYLQKENIIDESGMPKERFSAEFPKEGPSILRIQQVVRGDSAAYFCASSDRTGSNTEAFFGQGTRLTVV.

This clonotype has more than one count but fewer than ten. This chain connects TRBV27 to TRBJ2-5; perhaps TRBD1 as D (5 bases). This CDR3 comprises 13 residues. Germline V gene sequence: CDR1 MNHEY, CDR2 SMNVEV (reference sequence). Trimming took off 11 bases at V and 3 bases at J, with 16 bases between the two ends. CDR3 nucleotides: TGTGCCGACCTAACAGGACCAAAAGAGACCCAGTACTTC. Translation: CADLTGPKETQYF.

The J gene is TRBJ2-3, the V gene TRBV15; TRBD2 matches 9 bases. Germline-derived CDR1 and CDR2 are LNHNV and YYDKDF (reference sequence). This CDR3 spans 18 amino acids. V trimming: 1 base; J trimming: 5 bases; junction bases outside the gene matches: 13. CDR3 sequence reads: CATSRARAGGPVGDTQYF. The CDR3 nucleotides read TGTGCCACCAGCAGAGCGAGGGCGGGGGGGCCGGTCGGAGATACGCAGTATTTT.

This clonotype was counted at least ten times. The J gene is TRBJ1-1, the V gene TRBV13; D is perhaps TRBD1 (5 bases). This CDR3 comprises 14 residues. Germline CDR1 is PRHDT and CDR2 is FYEKMQ (reference sequence). Trimming stripped 5 bases from V and 4 bases from J, with 14 bases between. In DNA, the CDR3 is TGTGCCAGCAGCCCCGGGACTCGGGGCACTGAAGCTTTCTTT. It is translated as CASSPGTRGTEAFF. The full variable domain, rest sourced from reference TRBV13 and TRBJ1-1, is AAGVIQSPRHLIKEKRETATLKCYPIPRHDTVYWYQQGPGQDPQFLISFYEKMQSDKGSIPDRFSAQQFSDYHSELNMSSLELGDSALYFCASSPGTRGTEAFFGQGTRLTVV.

Many counts were recorded for this clonotype. The rearrangement joins TRBV29-1 to TRBJ1-5, with unresolved D. Per germline, CDR1 SQVTM and CDR2 ANQGSEA. The CDR3 extends over 13 amino acids. V dropped 5 bases and J dropped 0 bases, with 8 bases sitting between them. This CDR3 is CSVSLDSNQPQHF. For the CDR3, the DNA is TGCAGCGTTTCTCTGGATAGCAATCAGCCCCAGCATTTT.

V usage is TRBV15 and J usage is TRBJ2-1; D is ambiguous. CDR3 length: 13 residues. V shed 0 bases and J shed 7 bases, with 7 bases lying between them. Germline lookup yields CDR1 LNHNV and CDR2 YYDKDF (reference sequence). CDR3 in amino acids: CATSRDHWNEQFF. CDR3 nucleotide sequence: TGTGCCACCAGCAGAGACCATTGGAATGAGCAGTTCTTC. The complete variable domain, with remaining parts taken from reference TRBV15 and TRBJ2-1, reads DAMVIQNPRYQVTQFGKPVTLSCSQTLNHNVMYWYQQKSSQAPKLLFHYYDKDFNNEADTPDNFQSRRPNTSFCFLDIRSPGLGDTAMYLCATSRDHWNEQFFGPGTRLTVL.

This clonotype occurred a few times. The V gene is TRBV10-3, the J gene TRBJ1-4, with TRBD1 matching 10 bases. The CDR3 sequence is 15 residues long. The trim removed 9 bases at V and 2 bases at J, leaving 6 bases unmatched. CDR1 is ENHRY, CDR2 SYGVKD, per germline. CDR3: CAMSRQGATNEKLFF. The CDR3, as DNA: TGTGCCATGAGTCGACAGGGGGCGACTAATGAAAAACTGTTTTTT.

This clonotype was seen a few times. The V call is TRBV6-1, the J call TRBJ2-1, with TRBD1 as a possible D gene (6 bases). V lost 6 bases, J lost 8 bases, and 20 bases lay in between. Germline-derived CDR1 and CDR2 are MNHNS and SASEGT. The CDR3 consists of 15 residues. The CDR3 nucleotides read TGTGCCAGCAGCCCCAGTGGGGGCGCATTCCATGAGCAGTTCTTC. Translation: CASSPSGGAFHEQFF.

V gene TRBV5-1 combines with J gene TRBJ2-7; 8 positions match TRBD2. Germline V gives CDR1 SGHRS, CDR2 YFSETQ. Trimming cost V 2 bases and J 4 bases; bases outside gene matches: 5. The CDR3 spans 14 residues. The chain's CDR3 is CASSFGSGVYEQYF. CDR3 coding DNA: TGCGCCAGCAGCTTTGGTAGCGGGGTTTACGAGCAGTACTTC.

J is TRBJ2-5 and V is TRBV12-3 or TRBV12-4; either TRBD1 or TRBD2 may supply D (5 bases each). The CDR3 loop spans 13 amino acids. V was pared by 7 bases and J by 4 bases, with 13 bases between. CDR3 nucleotide sequence: TGTGCCAGCAACCCGGGACCGGGAGAGACCCAGTACTTC. Protein product: CASNPGPGETQYF.

This clonotype was seen many times. The chain recombines TRBV29-1 with TRBJ2-4; D gene unclear. This CDR3 spans 11 amino acids. V was cut by 7 bases and J by 6 bases, with 10 bases left in between. CDR1 and CDR2 (germline): SQVTM, ANQGSEA. Written as DNA, the CDR3 is TGCAGCGGTCAGGAACTAAACATTCAGTACTTC. Amino acid sequence: CSGQELNIQYF.

This clonotype turned up a few times. The chain links TRBV7-2 to TRBJ2-2; TRBD1 matches at 8 bases. After removal of 10 bases from V and 5 bases from J, the junction contained 9 bases not matched to a gene. Germline CDR1 SGHTA, CDR2 FQGNSA. The CDR3 length is 14 residues. The CDR3 region has the DNA TGTGCCACCAGAACAGGGGGGTGGACCGGGGAGCTGTTTTTT. Translation: CATRTGGWTGELFF.

The rearrangement links TRBV21-1 to TRBJ1-1. TRBV21-1 is described as a pseudogene. CDR3 length equals 15 residues. CDR3 sequence reads: CASSRQEGSNTEAFF. CDR3 in DNA: TGTGCCAGCAGTCGGCAGGAGGGCTCGAACACTGAAGCTTTCTTT.

The chain recombines TRBV20-1 with TRBJ1-6, with 8 bases fitting TRBD1. CDR3 length: 13 residues. From germline, CDR1 is DFQATT and CDR2 SNEGSKA (reference sequence). Trimming took 0 bases from V and 10 from J; bases not matched to a gene: 2. CDR3 DNA: TGCAGTGCTAGAGAACAGGGGGACTCACCCCTCCACTTT. This sequence encodes CSAREQGDSPLHF.

The chain couples TRBV7-9 to TRBJ2-1, with D perhaps TRBD2 (6 bases). The length of the CDR3 is 14 residues. Germline loops: CDR1 SEHNR, CDR2 FQNEAQ (reference sequence). V was clipped by 7 bases and J by 1 base, with 11 bases between them. This CDR3 is CASTRGDSYNEQFF. Written as DNA, the CDR3 is TGTGCCAGCACTCGCGGGGATTCCTACAATGAGCAGTTCTTC.

In its sample, this clonotype was seen once. V and J are TRBV28 and TRBJ1-4, with 7 bases fitting TRBD1. The trim removed 2 bases at V and 0 bases at J, leaving 6 bases unmatched. Per germline, CDR1 MDHEN and CDR2 SYDVKM. This CDR3 contains 17 residues. Here the CDR3 reads CASSLPDRAATNEKLFF. The CDR3, as DNA: TGTGCCAGCAGTTTACCCGACAGGGCCGCAACTAATGAAAAACTGTTTTTT.

The chain carries TRBV7-2 and TRBJ2-4, with unresolved D. Germline V CDR1 and CDR2: SGHTA, FQGNSA. V lost 0 bases and J lost 6, with 9 bases in between. The CDR3 has 14 residues. DNA of the CDR3: TGTGCCAGCAGCTTAGCCGTTCCTAGAAACATTCAGTACTTC. Translated: CASSLAVPRNIQYF.

This chain uses TRBV9 with TRBJ1-2; TRBD1 is a possible D gene (6 bases). Per germline, CDR1 SGDLS and CDR2 YYNGEE. V was clipped by 3 bases and J by 4 bases, with 16 bases between them. The CDR3 contains 15 residues. The CDR3 is CASSGLTGLGYGYTF. In DNA, the CDR3 is TGTGCCAGCAGCGGACTTACAGGGTTGGGCTATGGCTACACCTTC. Combining the CDR3 with reference TRBV9 and TRBJ1-2 gives the whole variable domain DSGVTQTPKHLITATGQRVTLRCSPRSGDLSVYWYQQSLDQGLQFLIQYYNGEERAKGNILERFSAQQFPDLHSELNLSSLELGDSALYFCASSGLTGLGYGYTFGSGTRLTVV.

Only a few counts were recorded for this clonotype. The gene calls are TRBV7-2 and TRBJ2-5, with 10 bases aligning to TRBD2. Losses at the gene ends were 3 bases for V and 5 bases for J; bases not matched to a gene: 6. The CDR3 runs 15 residues. CDR1 and CDR2 from the germline V gene are SGHTA and FQGNSA. CDR3 region: CASSFKRGGSETQYF. The CDR3 nucleotides are TGTGCCAGCAGCTTCAAGCGGGGGGGCTCGGAGACCCAGTACTTC.

CDR3 region: CASSVDYVGKGTEAFF. The CDR3 DNA follows: TGTGCCAGCAGCGTGGATTATGTGGGGAAGGGGACTGAAGCTTTCTTT. This rearrangement joins TRBV9 to TRBJ1-1; D is possibly TRBD1 (5 bases). The CDR3 spans 16 residues. V dropped 2 bases and J dropped 5 bases, with 19 bases sitting between them. Germline CDR1 is SGDLS and CDR2 is YYNGEE.

Only a few counts were recorded for this clonotype. The gene calls are TRBV7-6 and TRBJ1-1; TRBD1 might be the D (5 bases). CDR1 SGHVS and CDR2 FNYEAQ come from the germline V gene. The length of the CDR3 is 15 residues. The germline V and J ends were trimmed by 1 base and 1 base, with 10 bases remaining between them. CDR3 region: CASSLGGGKNTEAFF. CDR3 DNA sequence: TGTGCCAGCAGCTTAGGGGGGGGGAAGAACACTGAAGCTTTCTTT.

This clonotype has just a few counts. The chain combines TRBV11-2 with TRBJ2-3; D is unresolved. There are 14 residues in the CDR3. The germline V and J ends were trimmed by 2 bases and 4 bases, with 10 bases remaining between them. Germline CDR1 is SGHAT and CDR2 is FQNNGV. The CDR3: CASSLRPSADTQYF. CDR3 coding DNA: TGTGCCAGCAGCTTAAGGCCTTCAGCAGATACGCAGTATTTT.

The gene calls are TRBV7-9 and TRBJ1-6, with a weak D call TRBD1 (5 bases). The length of the CDR3 is 13 residues. Trimming stripped 5 bases from V and 10 bases from J, with 12 bases between. Germline V gene data show CDR1 as SEHNR and CDR2 as FQNEAQ (reference sequence). CDR3 nucleotides: TGTGCCAGCAGCCCGGGCTGGGGGTCACCCCTCCACTTT. Its translation: CASSPGWGSPLHF.

CDR3 nucleotide sequence: TGTGCCAGCAGTGGAGGGACTAGCGGGAGGGTCTTGGAGTTCTTC. This sequence encodes CASSGGTSGRVLEFF. The V and J genes are TRBV6-6 and TRBJ2-1, with TRBD2 identical over 16 bases. Germline CDR1 MNHNY, CDR2 SVGAGI (reference sequence). The ends lost 5 bases at V and 14 bases at J; junction bases unmatched: 9. The CDR3 runs to 15 residues.

This clonotype has only a few counts. The chain employs TRBV5-6 and TRBJ1-3; 7 nucleotides agree with TRBD1. The CDR3 extends over 14 amino acids. Trimming cost V 4 bases and J 0 bases; bases outside gene matches: 1. Germline V gives CDR1 SGHDT, CDR2 YYEEEE. The CDR3 DNA reads TGTGCCAGCAGCGACAGGGTCTCTGGAAACACCATATATTTT. It codes for CASSDRVSGNTIYF.

V is TRBV9 and J is TRBJ2-3; TRBD2 matches at 12 bases. This CDR3 comprises 15 residues. Trimming cost V 6 bases and J 3 bases; bases outside gene matches: 5. From germline, CDR1 is SGDLS and CDR2 YYNGEE. The CDR3 sequence is CASTSSGRETDTQYF. The CDR3 DNA follows: TGTGCCAGCACTTCTAGCGGGAGGGAAACAGATACGCAGTATTTT.

Points on this clonotype: At one of its ends the junction is not consistent with the germline gene, which may arise from a read error. For the CDR3, the DNA is TGTACTAGTGCCTACCGGGACAGGGCTGGCTACACCTTC. Protein product: CTSAYRDRAGYTF. The genes are TRBV12-5 and TRBJ1-2; TRBD1 matches at 9 bases. The CDR3 loop spans 13 amino acids. Germline lookup yields CDR1 LGHNT and CDR2 FRNRAP.